The source of this T cell receptor (beta chain) is a study of blood T cells in healthy people across ages. The CDR3 loop spans 14 amino acids. Germline V gene data show CDR1 as SGHRS and CDR2 as YFSETQ. Each sample had at least 6.5 million PBMCs isolated. Alongside a J-beta primer mix, a sample-barcoded 5' primer served in a second PCR lasting roughly 7 to 11 cycles. Each cDNA molecule was tagged by a template-switch adaptor that had 12 random nucleotides. MiXCR, applied by TCRdb to the 5' RACE reads, yields one record per CDR3 protein. The sample lists under 2,000,000 distinct CDR3 sequences; around half were seen once. Whole-study results and caveats: When set beside aged donors, long-lived donors presented more naive CD4+ cells and higher diversity.

Worth noting for this clonotype: The antigen is undetermined. Sequence at one end of the junction differs from germline and may be a read error.

The chain links TRBV5-1 to TRBJ2-7, with D perhaps matching TRBD2 (6 bases). The sequenced material came from blood. This receptor was identified in a woman between 40 and 50 years old in good health. The CDR3 sequence is CASSLTSGGDEQYF. CDR3 nucleotide sequence: TGTGCCAGCAGCTTAACCAGCGGCGGGGACGAGCAGTACTTC.